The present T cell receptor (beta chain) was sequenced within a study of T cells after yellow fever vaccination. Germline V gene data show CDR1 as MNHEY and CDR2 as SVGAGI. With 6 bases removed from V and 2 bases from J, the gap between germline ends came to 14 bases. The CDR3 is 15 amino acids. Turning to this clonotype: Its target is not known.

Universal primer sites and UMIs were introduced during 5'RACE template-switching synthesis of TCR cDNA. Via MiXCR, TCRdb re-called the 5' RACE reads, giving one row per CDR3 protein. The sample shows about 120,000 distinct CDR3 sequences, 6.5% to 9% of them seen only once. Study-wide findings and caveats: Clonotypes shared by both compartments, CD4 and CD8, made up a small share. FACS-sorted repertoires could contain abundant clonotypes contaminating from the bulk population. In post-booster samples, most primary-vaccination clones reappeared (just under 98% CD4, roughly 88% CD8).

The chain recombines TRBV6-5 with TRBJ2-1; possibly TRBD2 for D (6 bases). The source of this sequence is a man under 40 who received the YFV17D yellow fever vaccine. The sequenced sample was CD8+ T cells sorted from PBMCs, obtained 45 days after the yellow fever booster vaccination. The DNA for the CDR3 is TGTGCCAGCAGACCCGGGCTAGCGCCCTACAATGAGCAGTTCTTC. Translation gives CASRPGLAPYNEQFF.